The source of this T cell receptor (beta chain) is a study of breast tumors, draining lymph nodes, adjacent tissues. This clonotype was counted many times. Its specificity is unknown. TCRdb reanalysed the multiplex PCR reads using MiXCR and keeps one entry per CDR3 protein. The data contain about 32,000 distinct CDR3 sequences, 36% of them singletons. General study findings and limits: Findings are consistent with lymph node origin and intratumoral expansion of most tumor T cells.

From germline, CDR1 is DFQATT and CDR2 SNEGSKA (reference sequence). Trimming removed 3 bases at V and 7 bases at J, with 10 bases between. The CDR3 extends over 12 amino acids. The origin of this receptor is a female donor with breast cancer. Some clones in this sample may be carry-over from other donors' samples. Source material: breast tumor tissue. This chain uses TRBV20-1 with TRBJ2-4; no reliable D call. CDR3 in DNA: TGCAGTGCTAGCAGCCTATCTAACATTCAGTACTTC. Translating gives CSASSLSNIQYF.